This TCR beta chain comes out of a study of patients and donors after allogeneic stem cell transplantation. TCRdb used MiXCR to reprocess the RT-PCR reads, holding one entry per CDR3 protein. Among about 200,000 distinct CDR3 sequences, roughly two fifths were seen once, and the ten largest hold around 10%. In germline, CDR1 is SGHTA, CDR2 FQGTGA. CDR3 length: 13 amino acids. Trimming left V 1 base short and J 5 bases short, with 8 bases between. The source is a human donor who was either an allogeneic HSCT recipient or a stem cell or donor lymphocyte infusion donor (not recorded which). It is not recorded whose cells these are; they may come from a transplant donor. The chain carries TRBV7-3 and TRBJ1-1; the D is unclear. The material sequenced was blood, either unsorted or a sorted T cell fraction (not recorded which). CDR3 nucleotides: TGTGCCAGCAGCTTAAGGCAGAAGACTGAAGCTTTCTTT. It specifies CASSLRQKTEAFF.